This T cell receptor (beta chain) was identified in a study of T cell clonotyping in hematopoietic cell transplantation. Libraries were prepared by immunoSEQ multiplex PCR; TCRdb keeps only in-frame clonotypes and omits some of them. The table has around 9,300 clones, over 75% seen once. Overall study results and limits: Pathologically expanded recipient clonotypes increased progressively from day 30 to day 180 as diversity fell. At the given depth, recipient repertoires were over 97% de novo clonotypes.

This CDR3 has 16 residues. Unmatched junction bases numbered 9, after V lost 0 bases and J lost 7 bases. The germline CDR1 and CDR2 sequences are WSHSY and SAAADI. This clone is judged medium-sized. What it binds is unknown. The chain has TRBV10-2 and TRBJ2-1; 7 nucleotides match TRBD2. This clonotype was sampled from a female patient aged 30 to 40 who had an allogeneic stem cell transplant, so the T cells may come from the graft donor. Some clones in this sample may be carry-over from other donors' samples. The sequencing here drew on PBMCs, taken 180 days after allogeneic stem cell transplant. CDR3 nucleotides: TGCGCCAGCAGTGAGTCTGGAACGGGGGGAGGGAATGAGCAGTTCTTC. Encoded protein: CASSESGTGGGNEQFF.